This T cell receptor beta chain is from a study of a mutant IDH1 vaccine in newly diagnosed glioma. As for the study in general: Before enrollment, patients got radiotherapy alone, temozolomide alone, or mostly the combination.

Time point noted: week 47, end of study. Vaccination comprised doses that each held 300 ug of mutant IDH1 20-mer peptide, plus topical imiquimod. Germline V gene sequence: CDR1 SGHRS, CDR2 YFSETQ. The ends lost 4 bases at V and 5 bases at J; junction bases unmatched: 6. The CDR3 contains 14 residues. The method was immunoSEQ multiplex PCR; TCRdb's version includes in-frame clones alone and lacks a portion of them. The sample lists approximately 50,000 clones; 83% were seen once. Broader study findings: Vaccine-induced immune responses occurred in 90% to 95% of patients.

Points on this clone: The antigen is not known.

This material consisted of PBMCs, taken from a glioma patient whose treatment included an IDH1 peptide vaccine. The receptor's source is a woman aged 45-60 years with glioma. This chain connects TRBV5-1 to TRBJ2-5; 9 bases are shared with TRBD1. The CDR3 sequence: CASSPDRGGETQYF. For the CDR3, the DNA is TGCGCCAGCAGCCCGGACAGGGGAGGGGAGACCCAGTACTTC.